The clone carrying this T cell receptor (beta chain) was detected ten times or more. V shed 2 bases, J shed 3 bases, and the junction held 5 bases outside the gene matches. The germline V gene has CDR1 SGDLS and CDR2 YYNGEE. The CDR3 has 16 amino acids. MiXCR, run by TCRdb on the 5' RACE reads, gives a single entry per CDR3 protein. The table records about 190,000 distinct CDR3 sequences, 10% to 15% of them present only once. The sample is drawn from a study of CD8 T cells in ankylosing spondylitis. This receptor was taken from a female donor with ankylosing spondylitis or in good health (not recorded which). The chain combines TRBV9 with TRBJ2-1; TRBD2 agrees at 10 bases. The sample was blood, either unsorted or a sorted T cell fraction (not recorded which). CDR3 region: CASSVLAGVRYNEQFF. As DNA, the CDR3 is TGTGCCAGCAGCGTCCTAGCGGGAGTGCGCTACAATGAGCAGTTCTTC.